The rows below give T cell receptor beta chains drawn from one sample of a study of blood T cell repertoires in COVID-19. Method: immunoSEQ multiplex PCR; TCRdb's copy keeps in-frame clones and lacks some. The sample carries about 280,000 clones, about four fifths recorded once. The sample taken for sequencing was PBMCs or T cells enriched from blood (not recorded which). The receptors here all came from a man in his forties who had been exposed to COVID-19. The CDR3 runs from the conserved cysteine through the conserved F or W. D genes are given only for firm matches. Clone size is not always given. Where it is, it says once, few, many or a class for expanded clones.

J | size | V | D | DNA | CDR3
TRBJ2-5 | . | TRBV19 | TRBD2 | TGTGCCAGTAGTATAGGCCGAAGCGGGAGGGCCCTGGGAGAGACCCAGTACTTC | CASSIGRSGRALGETQYF
TRBJ1-2 | . | TRBV30 | . | TGTGCCTGGAGTGTACGCACAAACTATGGCTACACCTTC | CAWSVRTNYGYTF
TRBJ2-7 | . | TRBV30 | . | TGTGCCTGGACCCCCACCCCGGCCAGGGCCCTTACCTACGAGCAGTACTTC | CAWTPTPARALTYEQYF
TRBJ2-5 | . | TRBV7-7 | . | TGTGCTAGCAGCTTTGACAGTACGGGTGGGACCCAGTACTTC | CASSFDSTGGTQYF
TRBJ1-1 | . | TRBV29-1 | . | TGCAGCGTTAGGGGAAGACAGAACACTGAAGCTTTCTTT | CSVRGRQNTEAFF
TRBJ1-1 | . | TRBV7-9 | . | TGTGCCAGCGGGGGCTATATTGAAGCTTTCTTT | CASGGYIEAFF
TRBJ2-1 | . | TRBV3-1/TRBV3-2 | TRBD2 | TGTGCCAGCAGCCCTTACCCTCCTCGGACTAGCGGGGATTACTACAATGAGCAGTTCTTC | CASSPYPPRTSGDYYNEQFF
TRBJ2-7 | . | TRBV7-9 | TRBD2 | TGTGCCAGCAGCTTAGGAGGGACTAGAGCCTACGAGCAGTACTTC | CASSLGGTRAYEQYF
TRBJ1-1 | . | TRBV10-2 | . | TGCGCCAGCAGTTGGTTCGCGGTACGAGAAGACACTGAAGCTTTCTTT | CASSWFAVREDTEAFF
TRBJ1-2 | . | TRBV19 | . | TGTGCCAGTAGTTTGAGGAATAACTATGGCTACACCTTC | CASSLRNNYGYTF
TRBJ1-1 | once | TRBV7-6 | . | TGTGCCAGCAGCTCGGGAGTGCCGGCCACTGAAGCTTTCTTT | CASSSGVPATEAFF
TRBJ1-2 | . | TRBV3-1/TRBV3-2 | . | TGTGCCAGCAGCCAGGGGGACATACATGGCTACACCTTC | CASSQGDIHGYTF
TRBJ2-5 | . | TRBV5-6 | TRBD1 | TGTGCCAGCAGCTTGCCCGGACAGGGCCAAGAGACCCAGTACTTC | CASSLPGQGQETQYF
TRBJ2-3 | . | TRBV5-1 | TRBD2 | TGCGCCAGCAGCTCGGACGTGGTCCGGGGACTAGGACCAGATACGCAGTATTTT | CASSSDVVRGLGPDTQYF
TRBJ2-2 | . | TRBV2 | . | TGTGCCGGACATAAGGCTAGCGTTTTTACCGGGGAGCTGTTTTTT | CAGHKASVFTGELFF
TRBJ2-1 | . | TRBV13 | TRBD2 | TGTGCCAGCAGCTTAGGCCTATCGCGGGAGTCCCTTGAGCAGTTCTTC | CASSLGLSRESLEQFF
TRBJ1-5 | . | TRBV30 | . | TGTGCCTGGAGTACAAGCAATCAGCCCCAGCATTTT | CAWSTSNQPQHF
TRBJ1-5 | few | TRBV9 | . | TGTGCCAGCAGCGGAGGCGCAGAAAATAGCAATCAGCCCCAGCATTTT | CASSGGAENSNQPQHF
TRBJ2-1 | once | TRBV19 | TRBD2 | TGTGCCAGTAAGGGACGTGGGACTAGCGGGACGGGTGAGCAGTTCTTC | CASKGRGTSGTGEQFF
TRBJ2-1 | . | TRBV7-8 | . | TGTGCCAGCAGCCCGCGGTCTTCCTTTTCCGATGAGCAGTTCTTC | CASSPRSSFSDEQFF
TRBJ1-5 | . | TRBV2 | TRBD1 | TGTGCCAGCAGTGATTCGGGCAGGGGGCAACAGCCCCAGCATTTT | CASSDSGRGQQPQHF
TRBJ2-2 | . | TRBV2 | . | TGTGCCAGCAGGGCCGGGACAGGGGAGCTGTTTTTT | CASRAGTGELFF
TRBJ2-6 | . | TRBV6-6 | TRBD2 | TGTGCCAGCATCCGGGGAGGGGTTCTGGGGGCCAACGTCCTGACTTTC | CASIRGGVLGANVLTF
TRBJ2-7 | . | TRBV7-9 | TRBD2 | TGTGCCAGCTCCCTAGCGGGCACATCATACGAGCAGTACTTC | CASSLAGTSYEQYF
TRBJ2-2 | . | TRBV11-2 | . | TGTGCCAGCAGCTTTCGCGCGAACACCGGGGAGCTGTTTTTT | CASSFRANTGELFF
TRBJ2-3 | . | TRBV5-1 | . | TGCGCCAGCAGCTTGGGAGGTAGCACAGATACGCAGTATTTT | CASSLGGSTDTQYF
TRBJ1-1 | . | TRBV5-1 | TRBD1 | TGCGCCAGCCTTAGGGGGACAGGGGCGACTGAAGCTTTCTTT | CASLRGTGATEAFF
TRBJ1-1 | . | TRBV2 | . | TGTGCCAGCAGGGGGGCTACCCTGAACACTGAAGCTTTCTTT | CASRGATLNTEAFF
TRBJ1-3 | . | TRBV5-1 | . | TGCGCCAGCAGTACCCGCGGGGGCTCTGGAAACACCATATATTTT | CASSTRGGSGNTIYF
TRBJ2-7 | few | TRBV24-1 | . | TGTGCCACCAGTGACCACGGGAGAGACGAGCAGTACTTC | CATSDHGRDEQYF
TRBJ2-6 | few | TRBV5-1 | . | TGCGCCAGCAGCTTGGATGCACAGGGGACTTCTGGGGCCAACGTCCTGACTTTC | CASSLDAQGTSGANVLTF
TRBJ2-7 | few | TRBV6-1 | . | TGTGCCAGCAGTGAAGCCCAGGGAGCGGGCTCCTACGAGCAGTACTTC | CASSEAQGAGSYEQYF
TRBJ2-2 | . | TRBV10-3 | TRBD1 | TGTGCTGTGGGACAGGGCAACACCGGGGAGCTGTTTTTT | CAVGQGNTGELFF
TRBJ1-2 | once | TRBV30 | . | TGTGCCTGGAGTGTAATCTCCGGGGGCTACACCTTC | CAWSVISGGYTF
TRBJ2-3 | few | TRBV5-1 | . | TGCGCCAGCACCCCTGGTGGAAGGGACTCCGATACGCAGTATTTT | CASTPGGRDSDTQYF
TRBJ1-5 | . | TRBV30 | . | TGTGCCTGGAGTGCAGGGGAGAATCAGCCCCAGCATTTT | CAWSAGENQPQHF
TRBJ2-1 | . | TRBV7-9 | . | TGTGCCAGCAGCTTACAACTAGTGCCCAATGAGCAGTTCTTC | CASSLQLVPNEQFF
TRBJ1-3 | . | TRBV9 | . | TGTGCCAGCAGCCAAACCGGGACTGGAAACACCATATATTTT | CASSQTGTGNTIYF
TRBJ2-3 | . | TRBV6-5 | . | TGTGCCAGCAGACCAGGAGGGCCGGGGGTTGGTACGCAGTATTTT | CASRPGGPGVGTQYF
TRBJ2-1 | . | TRBV11-2 | . | TGTGCCAGCAGCTTAGGACAGAGGTCCTACAATGAGCAGTTCTTC | CASSLGQRSYNEQFF
TRBJ1-1 | few | TRBV13 | TRBD1 | TGTGCCAGCGGCGACTCCGACAGGGGACGGAACACTGAAGCTTTCTTT | CASGDSDRGRNTEAFF
TRBJ1-1 | . | TRBV19 | . | TGTGCCGTGCAGGACAGCATCCGTGTGGCTGAAGCTTTCTTT | CAVQDSIRVAEAFF
TRBJ2-7 | many | TRBV11-2 | . | TGTGCCAGCAGCTTAGTGGGGGGAAGCTCCTACGAGCAGTACTTC | CASSLVGGSSYEQYF
TRBJ2-3 | . | TRBV27 | TRBD2 | TGTGCCAGCAGTTTTCAGAGCACTAGCGGGAGGGGGGGTACGCAGTATTTT | CASSFQSTSGRGGTQYF
TRBJ1-2 | . | TRBV6-5 | TRBD1 | TGTGCCAGCAGTAATTTGGGGACAGGATTCTATGGCTACACCTTC | CASSNLGTGFYGYTF
TRBJ2-3 | . | TRBV19 | . | TGTGCCAGTAGTTTCGACTTTTGGATGGATATTGCGCAGTATTTT | CASSFDFWMDIAQYF
TRBJ2-1 | . | TRBV7-3 | . | TGTGCCAGCAGCCTTGACCTACCTCGCCCGGGTGAGCAGTTCTTC | CASSLDLPRPGEQFF
TRBJ1-1 | . | TRBV19 | . | TGTGCCAGTAGAGGGGAAACAGGGATCCGGATCAACACTGAAGCTTTCTTT | CASRGETGIRINTEAFF
TRBJ2-7 | . | TRBV27 | . | TGTGCCAGCAGTTTTTATGCCGGGACAAGGACCCACGAGCAGTACTTC | CASSFYAGTRTHEQYF
TRBJ2-7 | few | TRBV6-5 | TRBD1 | TGTGCCAGCATTGGACAGGGGAGCTCCTACGAGCAGTACTTC | CASIGQGSSYEQYF